Listed here is a single T cell receptor beta chain. Germline-derived CDR1 and CDR2 are SGDLS and YYNGEE. V was shortened by 3 bases and J by 4 bases, with 8 bases between the two germline ends. The CDR3 consists of 13 residues. Original analysis: Reference gene primer amplification in the assay estimated nucleated cell counts. TCRdb's table, derived via immunoSEQ multiplex PCR, lists solely in-frame clones and lacks some. Clone size and the V and J calls come from that table; the DNA yielded D and trimming. The sample yields about 160,000 clones, around three quarters seen once. This sample is drawn from a study of blood T cell repertoires in COVID-19. Study summary: Researchers got acute and convalescent COVID-19 samples from the United States, Italy and Spain. PBMCs, B-cell-depleted T cells, or T cells were the source of the cDNA or gDNA that made up the material.

The clonotype comes from a man in his 60s with acute or convalescent COVID-19. The chain carries TRBV9 and TRBJ1-5; D unclear. The specimen was peripheral blood. The DNA for the CDR3 is TGTGCCAGCAGCGACACGGGGAATCAGCCCCAGCATTTT. Its translation is CASSDTGNQPQHF.